This T cell receptor (beta chain) was identified during a study of blood T cell repertoires in COVID-19. Study overall: Nucleic acid was either cDNA or gDNA, and it came from T cells, B-cell-depleted T cells, or PBMCs.

V lost 2 bases, J lost 12 bases, and 7 bases stayed unmatched. Germline V gene lookup returns CDR1 MNHEY and CDR2 SMNVEV (reference sequence). CDR3 length: 14 residues. Profiled with immunoSEQ multiplex PCR; TCRdb holds only in-frame clones, not every one. Here the sample spans some 300,000 clones, approximately 91% being singletons. This clone was detected a few times. For recovered donors of Cohort 3, there were two negative PCRs, clearance, or symptom resolution. The sequence was collected from a woman in her twenties or thirties who had recovered from COVID-19. The rearrangement links TRBV27 to TRBJ1-4; 9 bases match TRBD1. Sequencing was carried out using PBMCs or T cells enriched from blood (not recorded which). The CDR3 coding sequence is TGTGCCAGCAGTTTACTAGGGACAGGGCAGGAACTGTTTTTT. This encodes CASSLLGTGQELFF.